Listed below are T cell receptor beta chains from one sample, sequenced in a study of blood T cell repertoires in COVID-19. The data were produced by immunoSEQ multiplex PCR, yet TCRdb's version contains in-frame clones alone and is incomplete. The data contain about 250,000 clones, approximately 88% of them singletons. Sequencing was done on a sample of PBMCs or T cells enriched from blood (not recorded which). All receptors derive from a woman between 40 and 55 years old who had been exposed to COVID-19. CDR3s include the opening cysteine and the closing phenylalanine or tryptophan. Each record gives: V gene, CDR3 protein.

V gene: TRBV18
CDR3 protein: CASSPSYGTGVDGANVLTF

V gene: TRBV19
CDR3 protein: CASSTPGQRYGYTF

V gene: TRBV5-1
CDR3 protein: CASSLEGASYNEQFF

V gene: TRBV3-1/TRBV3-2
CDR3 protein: CASSQGGGNQPQHF

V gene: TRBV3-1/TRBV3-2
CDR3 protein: CASSQGDRGSVFF

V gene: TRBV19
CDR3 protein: CASSIGSREGTIYF

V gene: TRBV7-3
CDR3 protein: CASSPRDRRDYTF

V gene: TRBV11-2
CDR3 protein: CASSPTSGGRLVRETQYF

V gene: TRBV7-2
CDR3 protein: CASSFFATNEKLFF

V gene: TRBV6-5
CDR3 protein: CASSYSVVGRSYGYTF

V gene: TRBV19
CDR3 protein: CASSIGRIATNEKLFF

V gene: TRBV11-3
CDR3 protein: CASSLVGTGSHEQYF

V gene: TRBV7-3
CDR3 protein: CASSPSGGHNEQFF

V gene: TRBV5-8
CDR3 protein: CASSLAGVGNQPQHF

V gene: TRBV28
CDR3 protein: CASTRVGNQPQHF

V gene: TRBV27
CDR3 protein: CASSSLAPREGYTF

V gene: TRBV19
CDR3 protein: CASSIGGWVAGEPDTQYF

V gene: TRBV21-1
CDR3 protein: CASSKSLRRLNTEAFF

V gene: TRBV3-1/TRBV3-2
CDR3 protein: CASSRGQGALNTGELFF

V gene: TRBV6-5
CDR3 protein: CASALIPSGQGGYTF

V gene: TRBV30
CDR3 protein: CAWSQTGYEQFF

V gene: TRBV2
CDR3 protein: CASRREATRVFSEQFF

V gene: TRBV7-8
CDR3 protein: CASSLVAGVAGELFF

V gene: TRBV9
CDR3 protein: CASSVGGDYGYTF